This T cell receptor beta chain comes out of a study of CD8 T cells in Susac syndrome. Study-wide context: Patients with Susac syndrome were, at the time of blood collection, therapy-naive, maintained on corticosteroids, or maintained on intravenous immunoglobulin alone.

A remark on this clonotype: Its target is unknown.

General study results and limits: The CD4+ T cell repertoires from Susac syndrome exhibited no clonal expansion.

Trimming removed 3 bases at V and 0 bases at J, with 12 bases between. The CDR3 is 15 amino acids. Germline CDR1 and CDR2: SNHLY and FYNNEI. RNA amounts of about 0.5 to 1 ug underwent reverse transcription with random hexamers. TCRdb redid the calling of the immunoSEQ multiplex PCR reads with MiXCR, one entry per CDR3 protein. The sample yields some 210,000 distinct CDR3 sequences, roughly 93% seen once. The receptor comes from a human donor with Susac syndrome. The sample taken for sequencing was CD4+ T cells from PBMCs. The chain recombines TRBV2 with TRBJ2-7; D gene uncertain. The CDR3: CASSEVPGSSYEQYF. In DNA form, the CDR3 reads TGTGCCAGCAGTGAGGTTCCGGGTAGCTCCTACGAGCAGTACTTC.